This T cell receptor beta chain stems from a study of T cell responses to AZD1222 COVID-19 vaccine. Whole-study findings and limits: Only six or seven AZD1222 recipients were seropositive at baseline. Clonal diversity was possibly underestimated, and white British individuals and females predominated among donors. Spike-specific TCR breadth rose after two AZD1222 doses, and depth rose as well.

Per germline, CDR1 KGHSH and CDR2 LQKENI. V lost 5 bases, J lost 7 bases, and 8 bases stayed unmatched. This CDR3 is 14 amino acids long. Second-dose intervals of approximately 4 or approximately 12 weeks were pooled. Profiled with immunoSEQ multiplex PCR; TCRdb holds only in-frame clones, not every one. The data contain some 150,000 clones, 85% to 90% of them singletons. This clone was found a few times. The antigen remains unidentified. Sequencing was performed on peripheral blood, taken 28 days after the second AZD1222 dose. The clonotype originates from an adult who received the AZD1222 COVID-19 vaccine. The chain uses TRBV18 and TRBJ1-5; 7 nucleotides match TRBD1. The CDR3 here is CASSESGGEQPQHF. The CDR3 nucleotides read TGTGCCAGCTCAGAGTCAGGGGGGGAACAGCCCCAGCATTTT.